These T cell receptor beta chains were read from a single sample in a study of blood T cell repertoires in COVID-19. Measured with immunoSEQ multiplex PCR; TCRdb has only the in-frame clones, and not every one. This table has about 400,000 clones, about nine tenths appearing once. The sample consisted of PBMCs or T cells enriched from blood (not recorded which). These receptors came from a young woman who had recovered from COVID-19. Each CDR3 is given with its conserved first and last residue. D genes are given only for firm matches. Only part of the rows carry a size: once, few, many, or a class if the clone is expanded.

CDR3 protein	CDR3 DNA	D gene	clone size	V gene	J gene
CASSPPSGQQPQHF	TGTGCCAGCTCACCACCGTCAGGGCAACAGCCCCAGCATTTT	.	.	TRBV18	TRBJ1-5
CASRRQVMDEQFF	TGTGCCAGCAGGCGACAGGTCATGGATGAGCAGTTCTTC	.	.	TRBV6-5	TRBJ2-1
CASSEYGRGRIIDEQFF	TGTGCCAGCAGTGAATACGGCAGGGGGCGCATTATCGATGAGCAGTTCTTC	TRBD1	once	TRBV6-1	TRBJ2-1
CASSENGQGRGETQYF	TGTGCCAGCAGCGAAAACGGACAGGGAAGGGGAGAGACCCAGTACTTC	TRBD1	.	TRBV7-9	TRBJ2-5
CASSTGEEGTGELFF	TGTGCCAGTAGTACCGGCGAAGAGGGTACCGGGGAGCTGTTTTTT	.	few	TRBV19	TRBJ2-2
CASSPTTGQRETQYF	TGTGCCAGCTCACCCACGACCGGACAGAGGGAGACCCAGTACTTC	.	.	TRBV18	TRBJ2-5
CATTMAGTVEIETQYF	TGTGCCACAACAATGGCAGGGACAGTAGAGATTGAGACCCAGTACTTC	.	.	TRBV21-1	TRBJ2-5
CASSRPQGDSGNTIYF	TGCGCCAGCAGCCGCCCTCAGGGGGACTCTGGAAACACCATATATTTT	TRBD1	.	TRBV4-1	TRBJ1-3
CASSLEHGTEAFF	TGCGCCAGCAGCTTGGAGCATGGCACTGAAGCTTTCTTT	.	once	TRBV5-1	TRBJ1-1
CASRSSGNYEQYF	TGTGCCAGCAGATCTAGCGGAAACTACGAGCAGTACTTC	TRBD2	.	TRBV14	TRBJ2-7
CASRPRAGDTQYF	TGTGCCAGCAGGCCTAGGGCGGGAGATACGCAGTATTTT	.	.	TRBV27	TRBJ2-3
CASSKGGQGNHGYTF	TGTGCCAGCAGCAAAGGGGGACAGGGGAACCATGGCTACACCTTC	TRBD1	.	TRBV7-9	TRBJ1-2
CAIKAGGNYEQYF	TGTGCCATCAAGGCAGGGGGGAACTACGAGCAGTACTTC	.	once	TRBV10-3	TRBJ2-7
CASSLSGRNIQYF	TGTGCCAGCAGCTTGTCCGGGAGGAACATTCAGTACTTC	TRBD2	.	TRBV7-9	TRBJ2-4
CASSQAGQGVYEQYF	TGCGCCAGCAGCCAAGCGGGACAGGGCGTGTACGAGCAGTACTTC	TRBD1	once	TRBV4-3	TRBJ2-7
CASSLWAGQGSNQPQHF	TGTGCCAGCAGCTTATGGGCGGGGCAGGGTAGCAATCAGCCCCAGCATTTT	.	.	TRBV7-2	TRBJ1-5
CASSLRTGGGTEAFF	TGCGCCAGCAGCTTGAGGACCGGCGGGGGCACTGAAGCTTTCTTT	.	.	TRBV5-1	TRBJ1-1
CASSPRRANQETQYF	TGCGCCAGCAGCCCCCGGCGGGCGAACCAAGAGACCCAGTACTTC	.	.	TRBV5-1	TRBJ2-5
CASSRHDAGGRIGTEAFF	TGTGCCAGCAGCCGTCACGACGCAGGGGGCAGAATCGGCACTGAAGCTTTCTTT	TRBD1	.	TRBV5-4	TRBJ1-1
CASSHSQGLVGGYTF	TGCGCCAGCAGCCATTCCCAGGGACTTGTAGGTGGCTACACCTTC	.	few	TRBV4-1	TRBJ1-2
CASSLNGRALETQYF	TGTGCCAGCAGCTTAAATGGGAGGGCTCTCGAGACCCAGTACTTC	TRBD2	.	TRBV7-6	TRBJ2-5
CAWSVHGNTEAFF	TGTGCCTGGAGTGTACATGGGAACACTGAAGCTTTCTTT	.	.	TRBV30	TRBJ1-1
CAWSAGVKNIQYF	TGTGCCTGGAGTGCTGGAGTCAAAAACATTCAGTACTTC	.	.	TRBV30	TRBJ2-4
CASSLDRGTAFEQYF	TGCGCCAGCAGCTTGGACAGGGGAACCGCCTTCGAGCAGTACTTC	TRBD1	.	TRBV5-1	TRBJ2-7
CASGFVLGRIYGYTF	TGTGCTAGTGGTTTTGTGCTGGGGCGGATTTATGGCTACACCTTC	.	.	TRBV12-5	TRBJ1-2
CASSTWGRVGELFF	TGTGCCAGTAGTACCTGGGGGCGAGTCGGGGAGCTGTTTTTT	.	.	TRBV19	TRBJ2-2
CARRGPLNSPLHF	TGTGCCAGGAGGGGGCCCCTCAATTCACCCCTCCACTTT	TRBD1	once	TRBV30	TRBJ1-6
CASSLDRAMRGYTF	TGCGCCAGCAGCTTGGACAGGGCTATGAGGGGCTACACCTTC	.	.	TRBV5-1	TRBJ1-2
CASSRPGQGAYEQYF	TGTGCCAGCAGCCGTCCGGGACAGGGGGCCTACGAGCAGTACTTC	TRBD1	.	TRBV6-5	TRBJ2-7